The following is a T cell receptor beta chain sequence with its context. Its antigen is not known. The source of the sample is a study of T cells expressing NK-cell markers. About the research overall: All TCR beta repertoires analysed originated from sorted CD3+CD56+NKG2C+, CD3+CD56+NKG2C- and CD3+CD56-NKG2C+ T cells.

Per germline, CDR1 LGHNA and CDR2 YNFKEQ. The CDR3 contains 14 residues. General study points: Of CD8+ T cells, roughly 1.0-7.5% belonged to dominant NKG2C+ clonotypes in six or seven donors.

TCR beta cDNA was generated via 5'RACE template switching incorporating UMIs. TCRdb re-called the 5' RACE reads and shows each CDR3 protein once, DNA omitted. Its clone listing holds approximately 460,000 distinct CDR3 sequences. The chain couples TRBV4-2 to TRBJ1-4. This receptor was obtained from a woman between 18 and 69 years old in good health. Sequencing input: blood T cells: a sorted CD56 or NKG2C T cell subset, CD4+ or CD8+ T cells, or bulk PBMC T cells (not recorded which). Here the CDR3 reads CASSQGSTNEKLFF.